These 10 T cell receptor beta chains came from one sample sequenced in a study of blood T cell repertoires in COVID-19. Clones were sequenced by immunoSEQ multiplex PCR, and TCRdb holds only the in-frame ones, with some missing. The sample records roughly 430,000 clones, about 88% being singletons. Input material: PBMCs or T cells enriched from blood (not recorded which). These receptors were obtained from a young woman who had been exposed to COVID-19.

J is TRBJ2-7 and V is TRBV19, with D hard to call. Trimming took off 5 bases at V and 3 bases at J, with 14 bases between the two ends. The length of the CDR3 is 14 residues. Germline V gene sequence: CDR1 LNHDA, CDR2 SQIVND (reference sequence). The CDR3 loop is CASSSGYEVYEQYF. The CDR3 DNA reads TGTGCCAGTAGTTCCGGGTATGAAGTCTACGAGCAGTACTTC. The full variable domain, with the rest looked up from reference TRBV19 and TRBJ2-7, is DGGITQSPKYLFRKEGQNVTLSCEQNLNHDAMYWYRQDPGQGLRLIYYSQIVNDFQKGDIAEGYSVSREKKESFPLTVTSAQKNPTAFYLCASSSGYEVYEQYFGPGTRLTVT.

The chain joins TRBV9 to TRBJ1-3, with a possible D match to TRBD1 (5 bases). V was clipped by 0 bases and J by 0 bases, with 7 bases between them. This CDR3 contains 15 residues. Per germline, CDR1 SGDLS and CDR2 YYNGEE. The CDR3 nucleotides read TGTGCCAGCAGCGTAGAACAGGCCTCTGGAAACACCATATATTTT. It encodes CASSVEQASGNTIYF. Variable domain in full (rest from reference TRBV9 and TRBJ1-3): DSGVTQTPKHLITATGQRVTLRCSPRSGDLSVYWYQQSLDQGLQFLIQYYNGEERAKGNILERFSAQQFPDLHSELNLSSLELGDSALYFCASSVEQASGNTIYFGEGSWLTVV.

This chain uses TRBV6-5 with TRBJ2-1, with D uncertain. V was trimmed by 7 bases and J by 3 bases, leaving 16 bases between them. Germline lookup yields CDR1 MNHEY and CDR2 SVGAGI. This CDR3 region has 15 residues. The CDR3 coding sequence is TGTGCCAGCACTAAGAGCGAGACCTTCTACAATGAGCAGTTCTTC. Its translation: CASTKSETFYNEQFF.

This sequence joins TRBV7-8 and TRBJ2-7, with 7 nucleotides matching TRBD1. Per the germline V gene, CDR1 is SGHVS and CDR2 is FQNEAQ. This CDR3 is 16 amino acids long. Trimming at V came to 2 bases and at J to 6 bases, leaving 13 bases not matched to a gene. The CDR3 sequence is CASSLRAGTAPTEQYF. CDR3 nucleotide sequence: TGTGCCAGCAGCTTACGAGCAGGGACAGCTCCAACCGAGCAGTACTTC. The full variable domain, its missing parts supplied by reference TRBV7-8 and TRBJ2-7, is GAGVSQSPRYKVAKRGQDVALRCDPISGHVSLFWYQQALGQGPEFLTYFQNEAQLDKSGLPSDRFFAERPEGSVSTLKIQRTQQEDSAVYLCASSLRAGTAPTEQYFGPGTRLTVT.

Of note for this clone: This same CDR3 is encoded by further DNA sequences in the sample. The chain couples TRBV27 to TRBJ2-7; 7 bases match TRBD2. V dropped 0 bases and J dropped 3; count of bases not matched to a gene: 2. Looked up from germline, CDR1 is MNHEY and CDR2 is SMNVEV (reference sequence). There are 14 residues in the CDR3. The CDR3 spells CASSLSSGGYEQYF. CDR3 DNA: TGTGCCAGCAGTTTATCGTCGGGGGGCTACGAGCAGTACTTC.

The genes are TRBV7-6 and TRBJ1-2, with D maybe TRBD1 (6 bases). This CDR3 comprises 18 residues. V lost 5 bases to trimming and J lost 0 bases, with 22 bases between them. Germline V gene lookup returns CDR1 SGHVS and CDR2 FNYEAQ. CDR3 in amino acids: CASSLRFPRTDPNYGYTF. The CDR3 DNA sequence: TGTGCCAGCAGCCTAAGATTTCCTCGGACAGATCCTAACTATGGCTACACCTTC. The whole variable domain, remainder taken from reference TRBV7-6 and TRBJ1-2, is GAGVSQSPRYKVTKRGQDVALRCDPISGHVSLYWYRQALGQGPEFLTYFNYEAQQDKSGLPNDRFSAERPEGSISTLTIQRTEQRDSAMYRCASSLRFPRTDPNYGYTFGSGTRLTVV.

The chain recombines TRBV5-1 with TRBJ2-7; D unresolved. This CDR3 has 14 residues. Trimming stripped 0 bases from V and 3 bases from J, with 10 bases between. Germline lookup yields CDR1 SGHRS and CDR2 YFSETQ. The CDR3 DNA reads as TGCGCCAGCAGCTTGGGATCGCGGCTCTACGAGCAGTACTTC. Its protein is CASSLGSRLYEQYF. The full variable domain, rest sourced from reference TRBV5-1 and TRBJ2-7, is KAGVTQTPRYLIKTRGQQVTLSCSPISGHRSVSWYQQTPGQGLQFLFEYFSETQRNKGNFPGRFSGRQFSNSRSEMNVSTLELGDSALYLCASSLGSRLYEQYFGPGTRLTVT.

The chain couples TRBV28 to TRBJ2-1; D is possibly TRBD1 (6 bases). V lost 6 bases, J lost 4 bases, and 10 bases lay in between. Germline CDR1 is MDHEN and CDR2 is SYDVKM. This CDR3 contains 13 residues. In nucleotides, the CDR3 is TGTGCCAGCAGGATAGGACAGTACAATGAGCAGTTCTTC. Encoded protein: CASRIGQYNEQFF.

CDR3 amino acids: CASSARDSRYEKLFF. CDR3 nucleotides: TGTGCCAGTAGTGCTAGAGACAGCCGCTATGAAAAACTGTTTTTT. The chain links TRBV19 to TRBJ1-4; D perhaps matches TRBD1 (5 bases). Deletions cut 5 bases from V and 6 bases from J, with 16 bases between. The CDR3 is made up of 15 amino acids. Germline V gene lookup returns CDR1 LNHDA and CDR2 SQIVND (reference sequence).

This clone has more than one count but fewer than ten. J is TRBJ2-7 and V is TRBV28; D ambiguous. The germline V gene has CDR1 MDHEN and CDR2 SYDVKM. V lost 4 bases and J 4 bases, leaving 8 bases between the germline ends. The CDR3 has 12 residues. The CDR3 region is CASSSNSYEQYF. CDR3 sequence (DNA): TGTGCCAGCAGTTCTAACAGTTACGAGCAGTACTTC.